This TCR beta chain appears in the sequencing data of a study of shared clonotypes between healthy human individuals. Execution of the assay was at deep level. Produced via immunoSEQ multiplex PCR; TCRdb's table is partial and in-frame only. Of 2 million to 2.5 million clones in the sample, around 95% were seen once. CDR3 size: 16 residues. Germline V lookup: CDR1 SEHNR, CDR2 FQNEAQ (reference sequence). V lost 0 bases and J lost 4, with 16 bases in between. Sequencing was done on a sample of naive CD4+ T cells sorted from blood. Documented subset: CD45RA+ positively selected. The receptor was isolated from a man between 18 and 29 years old in good health. This rearrangement joins TRBV7-9 to TRBJ2-7; D might be TRBD2 (6 bases). CDR3 coding DNA: TGTGCCAGCAGCTTAGCGGGGCCTGGTAGCGGATACGAGCAGTACTTC. It encodes CASSLAGPGSGYEQYF.